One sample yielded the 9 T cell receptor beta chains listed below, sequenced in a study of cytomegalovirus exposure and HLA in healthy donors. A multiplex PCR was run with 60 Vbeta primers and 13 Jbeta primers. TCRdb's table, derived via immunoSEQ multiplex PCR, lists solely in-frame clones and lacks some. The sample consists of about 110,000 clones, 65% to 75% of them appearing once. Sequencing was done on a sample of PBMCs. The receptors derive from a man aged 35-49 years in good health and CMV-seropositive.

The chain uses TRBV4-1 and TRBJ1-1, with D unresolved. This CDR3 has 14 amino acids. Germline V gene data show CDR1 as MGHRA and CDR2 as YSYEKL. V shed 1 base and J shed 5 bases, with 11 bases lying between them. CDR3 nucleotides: TGCGCCAGCAGCCAAGTTTCAGGTTTGACTGAAGCTTTCTTT. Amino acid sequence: CASSQVSGLTEAFF.

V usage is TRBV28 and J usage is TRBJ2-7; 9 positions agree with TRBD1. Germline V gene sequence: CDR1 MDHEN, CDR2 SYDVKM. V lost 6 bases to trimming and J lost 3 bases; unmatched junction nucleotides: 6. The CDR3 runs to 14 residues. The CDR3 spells CASRGTGFDYEQYF. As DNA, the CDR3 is TGTGCCAGCAGGGGGACAGGGTTTGACTACGAGCAGTACTTC.

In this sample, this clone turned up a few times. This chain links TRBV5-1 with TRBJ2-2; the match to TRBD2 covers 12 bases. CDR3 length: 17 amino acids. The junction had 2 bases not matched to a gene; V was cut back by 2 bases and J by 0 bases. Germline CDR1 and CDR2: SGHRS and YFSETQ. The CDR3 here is CASSLLAGGTNTGELFF. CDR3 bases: TGCGCCAGCAGCTTACTAGCGGGAGGCACGAACACCGGGGAGCTGTTTTTT.

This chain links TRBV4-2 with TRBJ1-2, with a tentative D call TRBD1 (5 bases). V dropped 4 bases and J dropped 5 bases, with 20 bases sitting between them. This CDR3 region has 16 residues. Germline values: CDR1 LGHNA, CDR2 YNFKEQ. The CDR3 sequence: CASSPRTREVVYGYTF. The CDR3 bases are TGTGCCAGCAGCCCTAGGACACGGGAGGTGGTATATGGCTACACCTTC.

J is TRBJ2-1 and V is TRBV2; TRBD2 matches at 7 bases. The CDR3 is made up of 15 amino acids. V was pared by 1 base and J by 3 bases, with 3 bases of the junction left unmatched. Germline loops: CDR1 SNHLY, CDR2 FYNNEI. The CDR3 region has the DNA TGTGCCAGCAGTGAAGGCGCGGGGGTCTACAATGAGCAGTTCTTC. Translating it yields CASSEGAGVYNEQFF. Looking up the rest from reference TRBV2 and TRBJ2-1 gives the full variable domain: EPEVTQTPSHQVTQMGQEVILRCVPISNHLYFYWYRQILGQKVEFLVSFYNNEISEKSEIFDDQFSVERPDGSNFTLKIRSTKLEDSAMYFCASSEGAGVYNEQFFGPGTRLTVL.

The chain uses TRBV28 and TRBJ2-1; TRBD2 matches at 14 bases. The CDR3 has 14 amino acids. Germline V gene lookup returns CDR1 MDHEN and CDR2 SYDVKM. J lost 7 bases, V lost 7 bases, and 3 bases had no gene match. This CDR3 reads CASIGTSGRNEQFF. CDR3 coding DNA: TGTGCCAGCATCGGGACTAGCGGGAGAAATGAGCAGTTCTTC. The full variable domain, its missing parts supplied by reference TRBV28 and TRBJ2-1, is DVKVTQSSRYLVKRTGEKVFLECVQDMDHENMFWYRQDPGLGLRLIYFSYDVKMKEKGDIPEGYSVSREKKERFSLILESASTNQTSMYLCASIGTSGRNEQFFGPGTRLTVL.

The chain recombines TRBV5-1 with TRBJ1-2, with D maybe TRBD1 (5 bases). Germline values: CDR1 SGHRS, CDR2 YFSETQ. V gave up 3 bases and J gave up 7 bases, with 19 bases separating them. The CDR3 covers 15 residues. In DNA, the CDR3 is TGCGCCAGCAGCTCGGCGGGACGGGGCAAGGGTGGCTACACCTTC. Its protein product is CASSSAGRGKGGYTF.

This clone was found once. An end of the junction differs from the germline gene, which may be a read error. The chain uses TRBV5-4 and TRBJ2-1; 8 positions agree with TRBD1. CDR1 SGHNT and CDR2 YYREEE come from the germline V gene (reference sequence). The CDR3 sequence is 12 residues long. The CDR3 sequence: CASSLDRGKHFF. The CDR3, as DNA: TGTGCCAGCAGCCTTGACAGGGGCAAGCACTTCTTC.

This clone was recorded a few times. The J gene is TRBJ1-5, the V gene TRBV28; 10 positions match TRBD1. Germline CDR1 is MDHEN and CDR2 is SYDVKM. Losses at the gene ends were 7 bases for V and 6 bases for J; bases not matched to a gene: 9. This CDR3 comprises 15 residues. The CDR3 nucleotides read TGTGCCAGCAACTCCGGGACAGGGGCTATTCAGCCCCAGCATTTT. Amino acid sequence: CASNSGTGAIQPQHF.